The 32 T cell receptor beta chains below come from one sample, sequenced in a study of read filtering for tumor transcriptome and immune sequencing (dated by TCRdb to about 2020). The sequencer was an Illumina HiSeq 4000. TCR libraries were constructed from about 400 ng RNA using the Immunoverse kit, and molecular barcoded adaptors covering alpha/delta and beta/gamma chains were employed. The raw public reads went through TCRdb reprocessing: fastp at Q25, MiXCR clone calling, in-frame beta chains kept. Each CDR3 protein appears once, grouped with its most common genes and DNA. The sample contains around 130,000 distinct CDR3 sequences, 13% of them found a single time. The ten top clones hold approximately 11% of the sample. The sample comprised a population of CD138-negative cells sorted from bone marrow. The cell subset or site label for this specimen denotes: bone marrow mononuclear cells depleted of CD138+ plasma/myeloma cells by negative magnetic selection. The source is a donor aged 40 or over with multiple myeloma.

The table lists this clonotype with many counts. The V gene is TRBV6-6, the J gene TRBJ1-1; 10 positions agree with TRBD1. The V and J ends lost 6 bases and 5 bases, in that order; junction bases with no gene match: 6. CDR3 length equals 14 residues. Germline V CDR1 and CDR2: MNHNY, SVGAGI (reference sequence). The CDR3 DNA reads TGTGCCAGCAGCCCCGGGACAGGGGTAACTGAAGCTTTCTTT. It yields the protein CASSPGTGVTEAFF.

Ten or more counts support this clonotype. The chain employs TRBV2 and TRBJ1-5, with D unclear. V lost 7 bases and J lost 0, with 7 bases in between. Germline lookup yields CDR1 SNHLY and CDR2 FYNNEI. The CDR3 contains 13 residues. In DNA form, the CDR3 reads TGTGCCAGCACCAGAGATAGCAATCAGCCCCAGCATTTT. This codes for CASTRDSNQPQHF.

A word on this clonotype: At one of its ends the junction is not consistent with the germline gene, which may arise from a read error. The chain recombines TRBV12-3 or TRBV12-4 with TRBJ2-7; tentatively, D is TRBD2 (5 bases). CDR3 length: 8 amino acids. Here the CDR3 reads CATKGGSF. Written as DNA, the CDR3 is TGTGCCACCAAAGGCGGGTCATTC.

V usage is TRBV29-1 and J usage is TRBJ1-1; maybe TRBD1 (5 bases). CDR3 length: 13 residues. The ends were cut back, 8 bases at V and 0 bases at J, with 13 bases in the middle. Germline CDR1 reads SQVTM; CDR2 reads ANQGSEA. The DNA of the CDR3 is TGCAGCACCCTAGGGGCGGTGAACACTGAAGCTTTCTTT. Its protein product is CSTLGAVNTEAFF.

This clonotype has a count of ten or more. V and J are TRBV10-2 and TRBJ2-1, with TRBD2 matching 10 bases. There are 14 residues in the CDR3. J was trimmed by 9 bases and V by 10 bases; bases with no gene match: 12. The germline gives CDR1 WSHSY, CDR2 SAAADI. The CDR3 DNA is TGCGCCACGCTACGACAGCGGGAGGGCGGTGAGCAGTTCTTC. It codes for CATLRQREGGEQFF.

In the case of this clonotype: This may arise from a read error, as a much more abundant clone is one base away. V gene TRBV20-1 combines with J gene TRBJ2-3, with D uncertain. The assigned J gene may be wrong: the sequence end matches TRBJ1-5 better. The germline CDR1 and CDR2 sequences are DFQATT and SNEGSKA (reference sequence). This CDR3 is 15 amino acids long. CDR3 sequence (DNA): TGCAGTGGGAAAGAGCGGCTAGGAGGCACAGATACGCAGCATTTT. This sequence encodes CSGKERLGGTDTQHF.

This clonotype was seen ten or more times. The rearrangement uses TRBV5-1 and TRBJ2-3, with TRBD2 matching over 14 bases. The germline V gene has CDR1 SGHRS and CDR2 YFSETQ. This CDR3 region has 18 residues. The V and J ends lost 1 base and 3 bases, in that order; junction bases with no gene match: 7. CDR3 bases: TGCGCCAGCAGCTTGACGGGGACTAGCGGGAGCAGAACAGATACGCAGTATTTT. This translates into CASSLTGTSGSRTDTQYF.

V is TRBV11-2 and J is TRBJ2-1; a weak D match, TRBD2 (6 bases). Germline CDR1 SGHAT, CDR2 FQNNGV. Trimming removed 7 bases from V and 7 bases from J, with 20 bases in between. This CDR3 has 15 amino acids. In DNA form, the CDR3 reads TGTGCCAGCACCAACGCGGGACGTTCTGAGAATGAGCAGTTCTTC. Protein sequence: CASTNAGRSENEQFF.

This clonotype was observed at least ten times. This chain links TRBV20-1 with TRBJ2-1; TRBD2 is a possible D gene (6 bases). V gave up 2 bases and J gave up 1 base, with 15 bases separating them. The CDR3 contains 16 residues. CDR1 is DFQATT and CDR2 is SNEGSKA in the germline V gene (reference sequence). The CDR3 DNA reads TGCAGTGCTAGATTGGGACTCCCGGTGTCCTACAATGAGCAGTTCTTC. Translating it yields CSARLGLPVSYNEQFF.

This clonotype has ten or more counts. The chain employs TRBV20-1 and TRBJ1-2; TRBD1 is a possible D gene (6 bases). V shed 6 bases and J shed 3 bases, with 23 bases lying between them. Germline V lookup: CDR1 DFQATT, CDR2 SNEGSKA (reference sequence). The CDR3 is 16 residues long. CDR3 DNA: TGCAGTGCCCCTCCGGTACAGGGAACCTTACACTATGGCTACACCTTC. Protein product: CSAPPVQGTLHYGYTF.

This clonotype was detected many times. The chain is built from TRBV5-1 and TRBJ2-2; D assignment may be TRBD1 or TRBD2 (5 bases each). V lost 0 bases and J lost 4, with 13 bases in between. The V gene's germline CDR1 is SGHRS and CDR2 YFSETQ. This CDR3 comprises 16 residues. The CDR3 sequence: CASSLGQGRSTGELFF. CDR3 bases: TGCGCCAGCAGCTTGGGGCAGGGACGAAGCACCGGGGAGCTGTTTTTT. The variable domain in full, completed from reference TRBV5-1 and TRBJ2-2, reads KAGVTQTPRYLIKTRGQQVTLSCSPISGHRSVSWYQQTPGQGLQFLFEYFSETQRNKGNFPGRFSGRQFSNSRSEMNVSTLELGDSALYLCASSLGQGRSTGELFFGEGSRLTVL.

This clonotype was picked up many times. The J gene is TRBJ1-6, the V gene TRBV20-1, with no clear D. The germline V gene encodes CDR1 DFQATT and CDR2 SNEGSKA (reference sequence). V gave up 0 bases and J gave up 10 bases, with 16 bases separating them. CDR3 size: 15 residues. The CDR3 reads CSARDREGWRSPLHF. The DNA for the CDR3 is TGCAGTGCTAGAGATCGCGAGGGATGGAGATCACCCCTCCACTTT.

This chain joins TRBV6-1 and TRBJ1-5; no clear D gene. The V end lost 5 bases, the J end lost 4 bases, and 12 bases lay between the germline ends. The CDR3 covers 14 residues. The V gene's germline CDR1 is MNHNS and CDR2 SASEGT. CDR3 sequence: CASSPLGRNQPQHF. Written as DNA, the CDR3 is TGTGCCAGCAGTCCCCTAGGAAGGAATCAGCCCCAGCATTTT.

This clonotype came up many times. The chain is built from TRBV12-3 or TRBV12-4 and TRBJ2-3, with 7 bases aligning to TRBD2. This CDR3 has 16 residues. Unmatched junction bases numbered 9, after V lost 0 bases and J lost 6 bases. CDR3 sequence: CASSLAAGVKFDTQYF. DNA for the CDR3: TGTGCCAGCAGTTTAGCTGCGGGGGTCAAATTTGATACGCAGTATTTT.

This clonotype was recorded many times. The chain has TRBV14 and TRBJ2-1; D call uncertain. The CDR3 length is 17 residues. Trimming cost V 0 bases and J 9 bases, with 21 bases left between them. CDR1 and CDR2 (germline): SGHDN, FVKESK. The DNA of the CDR3 is TGTGCCAGCAGCCAAGATATTACCGCGGTCGCCTGGGGTGAGCAGTTCTTC. The encoded protein is CASSQDITAVAWGEQFF.

Remarks on this clonotype: Sequence at one end of the junction differs from germline and may be a read error. This chain connects TRBV28 to TRBJ2-7; D is unclear. Germline V lookup: CDR1 MDHEN, CDR2 SYDVKM. The CDR3 sequence is 11 residues long. For the CDR3, the DNA is TGTGCCGGCAGCCCCAGGTACGAGCAGTACTTC. This sequence encodes CAGSPRYEQYF.

This clonotype has ten or more counts. The CDR3 bases are TGCGCCAGCAGCCCAGGGCGGGGGGTCGGGTCCTACGAGCAGTACTTC. This codes for CASSPGRGVGSYEQYF. This chain connects TRBV4-1 to TRBJ2-7; 8 positions agree with TRBD2. Germline CDR1 and CDR2: MGHRA and YSYEKL. With 4 bases clipped from V and 1 base from J, the junction kept 9 bases outside the gene matches. The CDR3 consists of 16 residues.

This clonotype has ten or more counts. The V gene is TRBV5-1, the J gene TRBJ2-5, with 7 bases identical to TRBD2. The CDR3 covers 14 residues. With 4 bases clipped from V and 2 bases from J, the junction kept 5 bases outside the gene matches. Germline V gene sequence: CDR1 SGHRS, CDR2 YFSETQ. The CDR3 reads CASSGGSRQETQYF. The DNA of the CDR3 is TGCGCCAGCAGCGGCGGGAGTCGGCAAGAGACCCAGTACTTC.

On this clonotype: A much larger clonotype is one base distant, so this may be a read error. The V call is TRBV7-2, the J call TRBJ2-1, with 10 bases aligning to TRBD2. The V segment lost 8 bases and the J segment 5 bases; nucleotides outside the gene matches: 15. Germline lookup yields CDR1 SGHTA and CDR2 FQGNSA. The CDR3 sequence is 17 residues long. The CDR3: CASGSPLLAGSDNEQFF. CDR3 DNA sequence: TGTGCCAGCGGCTCCCCTCTACTAGCGGGGTCGGACAATGAGCAGTTCTTC. Full variable domain (outside the CDR3, taken from reference TRBV7-2 and TRBJ2-1): GAGVSQSPSNKVTEKGKDVELRCDPISGHTALYWYRQSLGQGLEFLIYFQGNSAPDKSGLPSDRFSAERTGGSVSTLTIQRTQQEDSAVYLCASGSPLLAGSDNEQFFGPGTRLTVL.

At least ten counts were recorded for this clonotype. The chain employs TRBV24-1 and TRBJ2-1, with 12 nucleotides matching TRBD1. The germline V gene encodes CDR1 KGHDR and CDR2 SFDVKD. The CDR3 length is 16 residues. The ends lost 4 bases at V and 7 bases at J; junction bases unmatched: 7. The CDR3 DNA reads TGTGCCACCAGTGACCCGGGGGGACAGGGGGCTAATGAGCAGTTCTTC. Translated, it gives CATSDPGGQGANEQFF.

This clonotype came up many times. CDR3 residues: CATSDSGTGGVDTQYF. CDR3 DNA: TGTGCCACCAGTGATTCCGGGACAGGGGGTGTGGATACGCAGTATTTT. The chain combines TRBV24-1 with TRBJ2-3, with 11 bases aligning to TRBD1. Germline V CDR1 and CDR2: KGHDR, SFDVKD. With 2 bases clipped from V and 6 bases from J, the junction kept 6 bases outside the gene matches. CDR3 length: 16 residues.

This clonotype was recorded at least ten times. The chain combines TRBV3-1 with TRBJ1-1; 7 bases match TRBD1. This CDR3 comprises 15 residues. CDR1 and CDR2 from the germline V gene are LGHDT and YNNKEL (reference sequence). V lost 2 bases, J lost 10 bases, and 13 bases stayed unmatched. DNA for the CDR3: TGTGCCAGCAGCCAAACCCCAGAGACAGGGAAGGGAGCTTTCTTT. Its translation: CASSQTPETGKGAFF.

Concerning this clonotype: The CDR3 ends on some other residue instead of the conserved phenylalanine or tryptophan, so this is likely a read error. The chain has TRBV6-1 and TRBJ2-3; possible D gene TRBD1, 5 bases. There are 14 residues in the CDR3. Germline V CDR1 and CDR2: MNHNS, SASEGT. The CDR3 reads CASRGSVDTETQYL. DNA for the CDR3: TGTGCCAGCAGGGGGTCGGTGGACACAGAGACGCAGTATTTA.

This clonotype came up many times. The chain combines TRBV29-1 with TRBJ2-1; 10 bases are shared with TRBD1. This CDR3 contains 14 residues. V shed 4 bases and J 9 bases; nucleotides not matched to a gene: 9. Germline V lookup: CDR1 SQVTM, CDR2 ANQGSEA. CDR3 sequence (DNA): TGCAGCGTTGGGGCGGGGACAGGGGTTTTTGAGCAGTTCTTC. It yields the protein CSVGAGTGVFEQFF.

This clonotype has a count of ten or more. This chain uses TRBV20-1 with TRBJ1-4; D is perhaps TRBD1 (5 bases). V was shortened by 6 bases and J by 8 bases, with 19 bases between the two germline ends. The germline V gene encodes CDR1 DFQATT and CDR2 SNEGSKA (reference sequence). CDR3 length: 14 residues. The CDR3 reads CSASLGALREKLFF. CDR3 DNA sequence: TGCAGTGCGAGCTTAGGGGCCTTAAGGGAAAAACTGTTTTTT.

In its sample, this clonotype was seen many times. The rearrangement links TRBV7-2 to TRBJ2-7; D perhaps matches TRBD2 (5 bases). Germline-derived CDR1 and CDR2 are SGHTA and FQGNSA. The CDR3 spans 14 residues. Deletions cut 5 bases from V and 5 bases from J, with 16 bases between. Written as DNA, the CDR3 is TGTGCCAGCAGCGCCAGAGGGTTAAGTGACGAGCAGTACTTC. It specifies CASSARGLSDEQYF.

This clonotype was counted ten times or more. V is TRBV12-3 or TRBV12-4 and J is TRBJ2-1, with unresolved D. This CDR3 comprises 15 residues. The V end lost 3 bases, the J end lost 2 bases, and 11 bases lay between the germline ends. In nucleotides, the CDR3 is TGTGCCAGCAGTTTTTCGCTAGGTGCCTACAATGAGCAGTTCTTC. Amino acid sequence: CASSFSLGAYNEQFF.

In its sample, this clonotype was seen many times. V usage is TRBV7-8 and J usage is TRBJ1-1, with TRBD1 matching over 10 bases. J was trimmed by 2 bases and V by 5 bases; bases with no gene match: 5. There are 15 residues in the CDR3. CDR1 and CDR2 (germline): SGHVS, FQNEAQ. The DNA for the CDR3 is TGTGCCAGCAGCCAGCGGACAGGGGGTAACACTGAAGCTTTCTTT. Translated, it gives CASSQRTGGNTEAFF.

This clonotype was picked up a small number of times. J is TRBJ1-5 and V is TRBV4-1; the match to TRBD1 covers 12 bases. The CDR3 runs 17 residues. V lost 3 bases to trimming and J lost 1 base; unmatched junction nucleotides: 4. Germline CDR1 reads MGHRA; CDR2 reads YSYEKL. DNA for the CDR3: TGCGCCAGCAGCCAGGGACAGGGGGCGGGAAGCAATCAGCCCCAGCATTTT. This sequence encodes CASSQGQGAGSNQPQHF.

Details on this clonotype: A much larger clone lies one base from this, so it may be a read error. The chain employs TRBV7-2 and TRBJ2-3; 8 nucleotides align to TRBD2. The CDR3 extends over 15 amino acids. Germline loops: CDR1 SGHTA, CDR2 FQGNSA. CDR3 DNA: TGTGCCGGCAGCCGCGGGGGGAGGAGCACAGATACGCAGTATTTT. Its translation is CAGSRGGRSTDTQYF.

The sample holds many counts of this clonotype. The chain recombines TRBV3-1 with TRBJ2-2; no clear D gene. Germline loops: CDR1 LGHDT, CDR2 YNNKEL (reference sequence). Between the trimmed V and J ends, which lost 1 base and 7 bases, there was a span of 7 bases. The CDR3 runs to 13 residues. CDR3 sequence: CASSQAAIGELFF. DNA of the CDR3: TGTGCCAGCAGCCAAGCAGCGATCGGGGAGCTGTTTTTT.

This clonotype was recorded at least ten times. V and J are TRBV24-1 and TRBJ2-1; 12 bases align to TRBD1. Per the germline V gene, CDR1 is KGHDR and CDR2 is SFDVKD. CDR3 length: 15 residues. Germline trimming cut 3 bases from V and 8 bases from J; bases unmatched to any gene: 4. CDR3 coding DNA: TGTGCCACCAGTGATCCGGGACAGGGGGCCGATGAGCAGTTCTTC. Encoded protein: CATSDPGQGADEQFF.